This T cell receptor beta chain stems from a study of T cell responses to AZD1222 COVID-19 vaccine. Findings and limits, study-wide: Along spike, vaccine-associated CD4 TCRs were found throughout, with dominance at 160-218 and 743-854. With two AZD1222 doses given, Spike-specific TCR breadth and depth both rose. Only five to seven individuals given AZD1222 were seropositive at baseline. Most donors were white British, females outnumbered males, and clonal diversity was possibly underestimated.

The CDR3 spans 15 residues. As for this clone: What it recognizes is unknown.

Here immunoSEQ multiplex PCR was the method, and the copy in TCRdb shows in-frame clones only, minus some. The profile covers 95,000 to 150,000 clones, with approximately 89% appearing a single time and approximately 5% taken by the ten largest. The chain uses TRBV21-1 and TRBJ1-5; TRBD1 was called by the table and not checked on the DNA. TRBV21-1 is noted as a pseudogene. Sequenced here: peripheral blood, sampled on day 0 of AZD1222 vaccination. This clonotype was sampled from an adult in good health. In nucleotides, the CDR3 is TGTGCCAGCAGCATTCCCCAGGGGGCTAGTCAGCCCCAGCATTTT. It translates to CASSIPQGASQPQHF.